This T cell receptor beta chain was captured by sequencing in a study of lung T cells in sarcoidosis with Löfgren's syndrome. Via MiXCR, TCRdb re-called the reads, giving one row per CDR3 protein. The sample yields 15,000 to 25,000 distinct CDR3 sequences, about 21% seen once. This clonotype was recorded many times. Sequenced material: CD4+ T cells from bronchoalveolar lavage. This TCR came from a human donor with sarcoidosis (Löfgren's syndrome or another form), or a control subject (not recorded which).

CDR3 protein: CSATTSGIYNEQFF. For the CDR3, the DNA is TGCAGTGCCACGACTAGCGGGATCTACAATGAGCAGTTCTTC. The genes are TRBV20-1 and TRBJ2-1; 11 nucleotides line up with TRBD2. V gave up 6 bases and J gave up 3 bases; unmatched junction bases: 4. This CDR3 is built from 14 residues. Germline V CDR1 and CDR2: DFQATT, SNEGSKA (reference sequence).